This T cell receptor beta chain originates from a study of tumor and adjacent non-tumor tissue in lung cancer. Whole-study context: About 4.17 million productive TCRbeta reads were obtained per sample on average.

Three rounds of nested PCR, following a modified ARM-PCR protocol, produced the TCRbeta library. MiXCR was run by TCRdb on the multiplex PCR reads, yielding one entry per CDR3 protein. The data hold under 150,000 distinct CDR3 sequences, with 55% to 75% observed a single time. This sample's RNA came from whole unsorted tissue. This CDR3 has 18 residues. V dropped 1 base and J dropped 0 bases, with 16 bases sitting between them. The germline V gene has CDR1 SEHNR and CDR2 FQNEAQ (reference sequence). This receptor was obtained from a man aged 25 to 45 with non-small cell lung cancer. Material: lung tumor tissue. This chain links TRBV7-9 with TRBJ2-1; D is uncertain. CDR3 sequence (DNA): TGTGCCAGCAGCTTAGTTGTGGGAAGACCTAGCTCCTACAATGAGCAGTTCTTC. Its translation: CASSLVVGRPSSYNEQFF.